The 8 T cell receptor beta chains reported below all come from one sample, sequenced in a study of blood T cell repertoires in COVID-19. Generated by immunoSEQ multiplex PCR, the TCRdb table keeps only in-frame clones and is missing some. This table has over 200,000 clones, 84% appearing once. Input material: PBMCs or T cells enriched from blood (not recorded which). These receptor sequences come from a man aged 55-75 years who had recovered from COVID-19.

The chain links TRBV19 to TRBJ1-1, with D perhaps TRBD1 (6 bases). The length of the CDR3 is 16 residues. V lost 1 base to trimming and J lost 6 bases, with 18 bases between them. Germline loops: CDR1 LNHDA, CDR2 SQIVND (reference sequence). In nucleotides, the CDR3 is TGTGCCAGTAGTATAGGGGGGGGCAGGGGCCCCGCTGAAGCTTTCTTT. This codes for CASSIGGGRGPAEAFF.

This chain connects TRBV6-4 to TRBJ1-2, with D tentatively TRBD1 (6 bases). Germline assignment: CDR1 MRHNA and CDR2 SNTAGT. The germline V and J ends were trimmed by 6 bases and 2 bases, with 10 bases remaining between them. The length of the CDR3 is 13 residues. This chain's CDR3 is CASRRQDNYGYTF. CDR3 nucleotides: TGTGCCAGCAGGCGACAGGACAACTATGGCTACACCTTC.

The V and J genes are TRBV9 and TRBJ1-2; D remains ambiguous. Trimming pared 3 bases from V and 3 bases from J, leaving 15 bases between. Looked up from germline, CDR1 is SGDLS and CDR2 is YYNGEE. The CDR3 extends over 15 amino acids. The CDR3 nucleotides read TGTGCCAGCAGCGGTTCCGCGCGGGGAGACTATGGCTACACCTTC. Translating it yields CASSGSARGDYGYTF.

The V call is TRBV5-1, the J call TRBJ1-1, with 7 bases lining up with TRBD1. CDR3 size: 14 residues. The germline V gene encodes CDR1 SGHRS and CDR2 YFSETQ. Unmatched junction bases numbered 2, after V lost 2 bases and J lost 1 base. The CDR3 protein is CASSFGTENTEAFF. CDR3 nucleotide sequence: TGCGCCAGCAGCTTCGGGACAGAGAACACTGAAGCTTTCTTT.

The chain has TRBV19 and TRBJ1-4, with D possibly matching TRBD1 (6 bases). This CDR3 is 14 amino acids long. Germline CDR1 is LNHDA and CDR2 is SQIVND (reference sequence). Trimming shortened V by 5 bases and J by 3 bases, and 10 bases separated the two germline ends. In nucleotides, the CDR3 is TGTGCCAGTAGTCACAGGGCGGCTAATGAAAAACTGTTTTTT. It codes for CASSHRAANEKLFF. Full variable domain (remainder filled in from reference TRBV19 and TRBJ1-4): DGGITQSPKYLFRKEGQNVTLSCEQNLNHDAMYWYRQDPGQGLRLIYYSQIVNDFQKGDIAEGYSVSREKKESFPLTVTSAQKNPTAFYLCASSHRAANEKLFFGSGTQLSVL.

The rearrangement joins TRBV19 to TRBJ2-1; 7 bases align to TRBD1. The germline V gene encodes CDR1 LNHDA and CDR2 SQIVND (reference sequence). The CDR3 is made up of 15 amino acids. V gave up 3 bases and J gave up 9 bases; unmatched junction bases: 11. The DNA for the CDR3 is TGTGCCAGTAGTATGAGACAGGGTTTCTACGGTGAGCAGTTCTTC. It yields the protein CASSMRQGFYGEQFF.

This rearrangement joins TRBV12-5 to TRBJ1-5; the match to TRBD1 covers 10 bases. Germline CDR1 is LGHNT and CDR2 is FRNRAP. The CDR3 is 14 amino acids. The V and J ends lost 6 bases and 4 bases, in that order; junction bases with no gene match: 3. This chain's CDR3 is CASGPDRGNQPQHF. The CDR3 bases are TGTGCTAGTGGACCGGACAGGGGGAATCAGCCCCAGCATTTT.

The genes are TRBV6-6 and TRBJ1-5, with D possibly matching TRBD1 (6 bases). This CDR3 region has 16 residues. Trimming removed 2 bases at V and 2 bases at J, with 13 bases between. Germline CDR1 is MNHNY and CDR2 is SVGAGI (reference sequence). Here the CDR3 reads CASSYLGTSGNQPQHF. CDR3 coding DNA: TGTGCCAGCAGTTACCTCGGGACATCGGGCAATCAGCCCCAGCATTTT.